Listed below are T cell receptor beta chains from one sample, sequenced in a study of blood T cell repertoires in COVID-19. This table comes from immunoSEQ multiplex PCR, and its TCRdb copy is limited to in-frame clones, with some not included. The table has just over 250,000 clones, about nine tenths seen once. Specimen: peripheral blood. The source is a man aged 55 to 69 who had recovered from COVID-19. Both conserved end residues are part of each CDR3. Fields, in order: CDR3 length, D gene, J gene, V gene, clone size, CDR3 protein, CDR3 DNA. D genes are given only for firm matches. Expanded clones get a size class; other rows say once, few or many, or leave the size out.

cdr3_length: 14
d_call: TRBD1
j_call: TRBJ1-2
v_call: TRBV5-1
clone_size: .
cdr3_aa: CASSLADRGYGYTF
cdr3_nt: TGCGCCAGCAGCTTGGCCGACAGGGGCTATGGCTACACCTTC

cdr3_length: 20
d_call: TRBD1
j_call: TRBJ1-5
v_call: TRBV29-1
clone_size: few
cdr3_aa: CSVEDSAKKDRVIGNQPQHF
cdr3_nt: TGCAGCGTTGAAGACTCCGCAAAAAAAGACAGGGTAATAGGCAATCAGCCCCAGCATTTT

cdr3_length: 15
d_call: .
j_call: TRBJ1-2
v_call: TRBV27
clone_size: few
cdr3_aa: CASSLRDGQLYGYTF
cdr3_nt: TGTGCCAGCAGTTTACGAGACGGACAGCTTTATGGCTACACCTTC

cdr3_length: 14
d_call: .
j_call: TRBJ1-1
v_call: TRBV18
clone_size: .
cdr3_aa: CASSRGGTNTEAFF
cdr3_nt: TGTGCCAGCTCACGGGGGGGGACAAACACTGAAGCTTTCTTT

cdr3_length: 15
d_call: .
j_call: TRBJ2-1
v_call: TRBV7-3
clone_size: .
cdr3_aa: CASSSIDQGYNEQFF
cdr3_nt: TGTGCCAGCAGCTCAATTGATCAGGGATACAATGAGCAGTTCTTC

cdr3_length: 11
d_call: .
j_call: TRBJ1-1
v_call: TRBV2
clone_size: .
cdr3_aa: CASSSVREAFF
cdr3_nt: TGTGCCAGCAGTTCGGTTCGTGAAGCTTTCTTT

cdr3_length: 18
d_call: TRBD2
j_call: TRBJ2-5
v_call: TRBV5-8
clone_size: .
cdr3_aa: CASSTGTSGGTFQETQYF
cdr3_nt: TGTGCCAGCAGCACCGGGACTAGCGGGGGGACCTTCCAAGAGACCCAGTACTTC

cdr3_length: 14
d_call: .
j_call: TRBJ1-4
v_call: TRBV7-9
clone_size: .
cdr3_aa: CASSLGTGNEKLFF
cdr3_nt: TGTGCCAGCAGCTTAGGTACAGGGAATGAAAAACTGTTTTTT

cdr3_length: 14
d_call: .
j_call: TRBJ1-6
v_call: TRBV30
clone_size: .
cdr3_aa: CAWRLGAWNSPLHF
cdr3_nt: TGTGCCTGGAGGCTAGGGGCGTGGAATTCACCCCTCCACTTT

cdr3_length: 14
d_call: .
j_call: TRBJ1-6
v_call: TRBV11-2
clone_size: .
cdr3_aa: CASGGDTPNSPLHF
cdr3_nt: TGTGCCAGTGGGGGGGACACACCAAATTCACCCCTCCACTTT

cdr3_length: 16
d_call: TRBD1
j_call: TRBJ2-7
v_call: TRBV19
clone_size: .
cdr3_aa: CASSRTGQGVPWGQYF
cdr3_nt: TGTGCCAGTAGTAGGACGGGACAGGGAGTCCCTTGGGGGCAGTACTTC

cdr3_length: 13
d_call: TRBD1
j_call: TRBJ2-7
v_call: TRBV5-5
clone_size: .
cdr3_aa: CASSPGQMYEQYF
cdr3_nt: TGTGCCAGCAGCCCGGGACAGATGTACGAGCAGTACTTC

cdr3_length: 17
d_call: TRBD2
j_call: TRBJ2-3
v_call: TRBV10-3
clone_size: .
cdr3_aa: CAISEFSSGASTDTQYF
cdr3_nt: TGTGCCATCAGTGAGTTCTCAAGCGGGGCCAGCACAGATACGCAGTATTTT

cdr3_length: 14
d_call: .
j_call: TRBJ1-2
v_call: TRBV6-1
clone_size: .
cdr3_aa: CASSESRLGYGYTF
cdr3_nt: TGTGCCAGCAGTGAATCCAGGCTTGGCTATGGCTACACCTTC

cdr3_length: 13
d_call: TRBD1
j_call: TRBJ2-2
v_call: TRBV24-1
clone_size: .
cdr3_aa: CAIRGQSTGELFF
cdr3_nt: TGTGCCATCAGGGGGCAGAGCACCGGGGAGCTGTTTTTT

cdr3_length: 14
d_call: .
j_call: TRBJ2-1
v_call: TRBV5-1
clone_size: .
cdr3_aa: CASSLNRLYNEQFF
cdr3_nt: TGCGCCAGCAGCTTGAACAGGCTATACAATGAGCAGTTCTTC

cdr3_length: 12
d_call: .
j_call: TRBJ2-3
v_call: TRBV6-1
clone_size: .
cdr3_aa: CASSTSADTQYF
cdr3_nt: TGTGCCAGCAGTACTAGTGCAGATACGCAGTATTTT

cdr3_length: 17
d_call: TRBD1
j_call: TRBJ1-3
v_call: TRBV5-1
clone_size: .
cdr3_aa: CASSSGDRAFSGNTIYF
cdr3_nt: TGCGCCAGCAGCTCGGGGGACAGAGCTTTCTCTGGAAACACCATATATTTT

cdr3_length: 17
d_call: TRBD1
j_call: TRBJ1-4
v_call: TRBV5-1
clone_size: once
cdr3_aa: CASSFETLGTGTEKLFF
cdr3_nt: TGCGCCAGCAGCTTCGAAACACTTGGGACAGGGACTGAAAAACTGTTTTTT

cdr3_length: 16
d_call: TRBD1
j_call: TRBJ2-1
v_call: TRBV7-3
clone_size: .
cdr3_aa: CASSAGTGGLYNEQFF
cdr3_nt: TGTGCCAGCAGCGCCGGGACAGGGGGCCTCTACAATGAGCAGTTCTTC

cdr3_length: 16
d_call: TRBD2
j_call: TRBJ2-1
v_call: TRBV9
clone_size: .
cdr3_aa: CASSVYRRGGYNEQFF
cdr3_nt: TGTGCCAGCAGCGTTTACCGGCGGGGGGGTTACAATGAGCAGTTCTTC

cdr3_length: 18
d_call: .
j_call: TRBJ1-5
v_call: TRBV7-8
clone_size: .
cdr3_aa: CASSLGTGLFDSNQPQHF
cdr3_nt: TGTGCCAGCAGCTTAGGCACAGGGCTTTTCGATAGCAATCAGCCCCAGCATTTT

cdr3_length: 17
d_call: .
j_call: TRBJ2-1
v_call: TRBV4-2
clone_size: few
cdr3_aa: CASSQDSRTPSYNEQFF
cdr3_nt: TGTGCCAGCAGCCAAGATTCGCGGACTCCTTCTTACAATGAGCAGTTCTTC

cdr3_length: 14
d_call: .
j_call: TRBJ2-6
v_call: TRBV5-1
clone_size: .
cdr3_aa: CASSTDSGANVLTF
cdr3_nt: TGCGCCAGCAGCACAGACTCTGGGGCCAACGTCCTGACTTTC

cdr3_length: 14
d_call: TRBD1
j_call: TRBJ1-2
v_call: TRBV14
clone_size: .
cdr3_aa: CASSLTGAYYGYTF
cdr3_nt: TGTGCCAGCAGCCTCACAGGGGCTTACTATGGCTACACCTTC

cdr3_length: 15
d_call: TRBD1
j_call: TRBJ1-2
v_call: TRBV4-1
clone_size: .
cdr3_aa: CASSQSDRANYGYTF
cdr3_nt: TGCGCCAGCAGCCAATCGGACAGGGCGAACTATGGCTACACCTTC

cdr3_length: 13
d_call: TRBD1
j_call: TRBJ1-1
v_call: TRBV5-1
clone_size: .
cdr3_aa: CASSLTTGKGAFF
cdr3_nt: TGCGCCAGCAGCTTGACGACAGGGAAGGGAGCTTTCTTT

cdr3_length: 14
d_call: TRBD1
j_call: TRBJ2-7
v_call: TRBV27
clone_size: .
cdr3_aa: CASKPGTGPYEQYF
cdr3_nt: TGTGCCAGCAAACCCGGGACAGGCCCCTACGAGCAGTACTTC

cdr3_length: 16
d_call: .
j_call: TRBJ2-2
v_call: TRBV6-4
clone_size: few
cdr3_aa: CASASVSTSNTGELFF
cdr3_nt: TGTGCCAGCGCTAGCGTCTCAACTTCGAACACCGGGGAGCTGTTTTTT

cdr3_length: 13
d_call: .
j_call: TRBJ1-1
v_call: TRBV12-3/TRBV12-4
clone_size: .
cdr3_aa: CASSSGWAAEAFF
cdr3_nt: TGTGCCAGCAGTTCAGGGTGGGCCGCTGAAGCTTTCTTT

cdr3_length: 14
d_call: .
j_call: TRBJ1-2
v_call: TRBV6-5
clone_size: .
cdr3_aa: CASSYSWRSGGYTF
cdr3_nt: TGTGCCAGCAGTTACTCATGGCGGTCGGGTGGCTACACCTTC

cdr3_length: 13
d_call: .
j_call: TRBJ1-2
v_call: TRBV3-1/TRBV3-2
clone_size: .
cdr3_aa: CASSRQGLYGYTF
cdr3_nt: TGTGCCAGCAGCCGGCAGGGGCTCTATGGCTACACCTTC

cdr3_length: 16
d_call: .
j_call: TRBJ2-1
v_call: TRBV15
clone_size: .
cdr3_aa: CATSTLATGSYNEQFF
cdr3_nt: TGTGCCACCAGCACTCTAGCAACTGGGTCCTACAATGAGCAGTTCTTC

cdr3_length: 15
d_call: .
j_call: TRBJ1-2
v_call: TRBV7-2
clone_size: .
cdr3_aa: CASSLGSAEAYGYTF
cdr3_nt: TGTGCCAGCAGCTTAGGAAGCGCCGAGGCGTATGGCTACACCTTC

cdr3_length: 13
d_call: .
j_call: TRBJ1-4
v_call: TRBV2
clone_size: .
cdr3_aa: CASRSSGNEKLFF
cdr3_nt: TGTGCCAGCAGATCCAGCGGTAATGAAAAACTGTTTTTT

cdr3_length: 15
d_call: TRBD2
j_call: TRBJ2-1
v_call: TRBV7-9
clone_size: .
cdr3_aa: CASSLASGDRNEQFF
cdr3_nt: TGTGCCAGCAGCTTAGCTAGCGGGGATCGCAATGAGCAGTTCTTC

cdr3_length: 15
d_call: .
j_call: TRBJ2-7
v_call: TRBV18
clone_size: .
cdr3_aa: CASSPPAGLTYEQYF
cdr3_nt: TGTGCCAGCTCACCACCGGCAGGGCTAACCTACGAGCAGTACTTC

cdr3_length: 17
d_call: .
j_call: TRBJ1-3
v_call: TRBV4-1
clone_size: few
cdr3_aa: CASSHGRTGDSGNTIYF
cdr3_nt: TGCGCCAGCAGCCATGGACGTACAGGAGACTCTGGAAACACCATATATTTT

cdr3_length: 15
d_call: TRBD2
j_call: TRBJ2-1
v_call: TRBV6-6
clone_size: .
cdr3_aa: CASSYSIGGGNEQFF
cdr3_nt: TGTGCCAGCAGTTACTCGATCGGGGGAGGGAATGAGCAGTTCTTC

cdr3_length: 13
d_call: .
j_call: TRBJ1-2
v_call: TRBV12-3/TRBV12-4
clone_size: .
cdr3_aa: CASSFAGRDGYTF
cdr3_nt: TGTGCCAGCAGTTTTGCAGGGAGGGATGGCTACACCTTC

cdr3_length: 16
d_call: TRBD1
j_call: TRBJ1-4
v_call: TRBV7-9
clone_size: once
cdr3_aa: CASSRRPGQGSEKLFF
cdr3_nt: TGTGCCAGCAGCCGACGGCCGGGACAGGGGTCTGAAAAACTGTTTTTT

cdr3_length: 14
d_call: .
j_call: TRBJ2-1
v_call: TRBV4-1
clone_size: .
cdr3_aa: CASSPRTLRDEQFF
cdr3_nt: TGCGCCAGCAGCCCCCGGACCTTGAGGGATGAGCAGTTCTTC

cdr3_length: 17
d_call: .
j_call: TRBJ2-7
v_call: TRBV19
clone_size: .
cdr3_aa: CASSIALLGQMGYEQYF
cdr3_nt: TGTGCCAGTAGTATCGCTCTACTCGGACAGATGGGTTACGAGCAGTACTTC

cdr3_length: 15
d_call: .
j_call: TRBJ1-2
v_call: TRBV2
clone_size: .
cdr3_aa: CASSESIHGGSGYTF
cdr3_nt: TGTGCCAGCAGTGAAAGTATCCACGGGGGATCTGGCTACACCTTC

cdr3_length: 11
d_call: .
j_call: TRBJ2-5
v_call: TRBV20-1
clone_size: once
cdr3_aa: CSGANQETQYF
cdr3_nt: TGCAGCGGTGCCAACCAAGAGACCCAGTACTTC

cdr3_length: 15
d_call: .
j_call: TRBJ2-7
v_call: TRBV19
clone_size: .
cdr3_aa: CASRLGAGGLGEQYF
cdr3_nt: TGTGCCAGTAGGCTCGGAGCAGGAGGGTTGGGCGAGCAGTACTTC

cdr3_length: 15
d_call: .
j_call: TRBJ2-1
v_call: TRBV21-1
clone_size: many
cdr3_aa: CASPTSGGSYNEQFF
cdr3_nt: TGTGCCAGCCCAACTAGCGGGGGTTCCTACAATGAGCAGTTCTTC

cdr3_length: 14
d_call: .
j_call: TRBJ2-1
v_call: TRBV20-1
clone_size: .
cdr3_aa: CSASGSSSNFEQFF
cdr3_nt: TGCAGTGCTAGTGGCTCTAGTAGTAACTTTGAGCAGTTCTTC

cdr3_length: 19
d_call: TRBD1
j_call: TRBJ2-6
v_call: TRBV5-1
clone_size: .
cdr3_aa: CASSSQLQGRYSGANVLTF
cdr3_nt: TGCGCCAGCAGCTCACAATTACAGGGGCGTTACTCTGGGGCCAACGTCCTGACTTTC

cdr3_length: 13
d_call: .
j_call: TRBJ2-2
v_call: TRBV5-5
clone_size: .
cdr3_aa: CASSLGEAGELFF
cdr3_nt: TGTGCCAGCAGCTTGGGGGAGGCCGGGGAGCTGTTTTTT

cdr3_length: 14
d_call: .
j_call: TRBJ2-5
v_call: TRBV18
clone_size: .
cdr3_aa: CASSPPSGLETQYF
cdr3_nt: TGTGCCAGCTCACCCCCTTCGGGGTTGGAGACCCAGTACTTC

cdr3_length: 14
d_call: .
j_call: TRBJ1-3
v_call: TRBV5-1
clone_size: .
cdr3_aa: CASSLNREGNTIYF
cdr3_nt: TGCGCCAGCAGCTTGAACAGGGAAGGAAACACCATATATTTT

cdr3_length: 16
d_call: .
j_call: TRBJ1-5
v_call: TRBV21-1
clone_size: .
cdr3_aa: CASSKAPDRVFQPQHF
cdr3_nt: TGTGCCAGCAGCAAAGCTCCGGACAGGGTTTTTCAGCCCCAGCATTTT

cdr3_length: 14
d_call: TRBD1
j_call: TRBJ1-1
v_call: TRBV30
clone_size: .
cdr3_aa: CAWSGSGQGIEAFF
cdr3_nt: TGTGCCTGGAGTGGCTCGGGACAGGGGATTGAAGCTTTCTTT

cdr3_length: 15
d_call: TRBD2
j_call: TRBJ2-7
v_call: TRBV5-4
clone_size: .
cdr3_aa: CASSLEVAGGLEQYF
cdr3_nt: TGTGCCAGCAGCTTGGAAGTAGCGGGGGGGCTCGAGCAGTACTTC